This T cell receptor (beta chain) was found in a study of blood T cell repertoires in COVID-19. Study information: PBMCs, B-cell-depleted T cells, or T cells were the source of the cDNA or gDNA that made up the material.

This CDR3 spans 13 amino acids. Germline CDR1 LGHNA, CDR2 YSLEER. Trimming left V 0 bases short and J 4 bases short, with 7 bases between. Study processing details: Reference gene primers were amplified, and this amplification served to estimate nucleated cell counts. Here immunoSEQ multiplex PCR was the method, and the copy in TCRdb shows in-frame clones only, minus some. The DNA was the basis for D and trimming; V, J and clone size are from that table. The sample has 29,000 or so clones; 55% to 80% are singletons. Sequencing was done on a sample of peripheral blood. The source is a human donor in a cohort sampled during active COVID-19. The gene calls are TRBV4-3 and TRBJ2-7; D is ambiguous. The DNA of the CDR3 is TGCGCCAGCAGCCAAGAGCTCCGGTACGAGCAGTACTTC. Translated, it gives CASSQELRYEQYF.